This TCR beta chain was retrieved from a study of OX40 agonist ivuxolimab in advanced cancers. Profiling relied on immunoSEQ multiplex PCR, and the TCRdb table lists in-frame clones only, not all of them. The repertoire consists of 150,000 to 170,000 clones, with roughly 92% occurring once and the leading ten covering 0.31%. This CDR3 contains 13 residues. The V gene end was trimmed by 7 bases and the J gene end by 4 bases; junction bases not matched to a gene: 7. Germline V gene data show CDR1 as SQVTM and CDR2 as ANQGSEA. The chain links TRBV29-1 to TRBJ1-2; the match to TRBD1 covers 9 bases. The clonotype was recovered from an adult with an advanced solid tumor such as melanoma, head and neck, liver or kidney cancer. The sample consisted of CD4+ or CD8+ T cells sorted from blood, taken in a trial of the OX40 agonist ivuxolimab. CDR3 amino acids: CSAGKGQGYGYTF. CDR3 sequence (DNA): TGCAGCGCCGGGAAGGGACAGGGCTATGGCTACACCTTC. Combining the CDR3 with reference TRBV29-1 and TRBJ1-2 gives the whole variable domain SAVISQKPSRDICQRGTSLTIQCQVDSQVTMMFWYRQQPGQSLTLIATANQGSEATYESGFVIDKFPISRPNLTFSTLTVSNMSPEDSSIYLCSAGKGQGYGYTFGSGTRLTVV.